A single sample gave rise to the 26 T cell receptor beta chains below, sequenced in a study of CD8 T cells in Susac syndrome. cDNA came from about 0.51 to 1 ug RNA primed by random hexamers. MiXCR, applied by TCRdb to the immunoSEQ multiplex PCR reads, yields one record per CDR3 protein. The sample includes approximately 160,000 distinct CDR3 sequences, roughly 94% of them seen just once. The sequencing sample was made of CD4+ T cells from PBMCs. These receptors were taken from a human donor with multiple sclerosis.

The chain links TRBV12-3 or TRBV12-4 to TRBJ2-7; no clear D gene. This CDR3 comprises 14 residues. V was cut by 1 base and J by 5 bases, with 12 bases left in between. The DNA of the CDR3 is TGTGCCAGCAGTTTAGGACTTAATAGCCACGAGCAGTACTTC. This translates into CASSLGLNSHEQYF.

V gene TRBV20-1 combines with J gene TRBJ2-7, with TRBD2 matching 7 bases. This CDR3 spans 15 amino acids. The V segment lost 1 base and the J segment 4 bases; nucleotides outside the gene matches: 10. Per germline, CDR1 DFQATT and CDR2 SNEGSKA (reference sequence). The CDR3 sequence is CSARVTSRGQYEQYF. CDR3 nucleotide sequence: TGCAGTGCTAGAGTGACTAGCAGAGGGCAGTACGAGCAGTACTTC.

The sample holds one count of this clonotype. This chain uses TRBV11-3 with TRBJ2-2; a weak D match, TRBD2 (7 bases). The CDR3 is 14 amino acids. V shed 7 bases and J shed 4 bases, with 13 bases lying between them. Germline values: CDR1 SGHNT, CDR2 YENEEA. The CDR3 nucleotides read TGTGCCAGCAAGCAGGGGACTACCACCGGGGAGCTGTTTTTT. Translation gives CASKQGTTTGELFF.

The chain joins TRBV2 to TRBJ2-2; 9 nucleotides line up with TRBD1. Trimming removed 6 bases from V and 2 bases from J; junction bases left unmatched: 4. Germline-derived CDR1 and CDR2 are SNHLY and FYNNEI. The CDR3 is 15 amino acids. This CDR3 is CASRIQGANTGELFF. The CDR3 DNA reads TGTGCCAGCAGGATACAGGGGGCAAACACCGGGGAGCTGTTTTTT. The whole variable domain, filled in from reference TRBV2 and TRBJ2-2, reads EPEVTQTPSHQVTQMGQEVILRCVPISNHLYFYWYRQILGQKVEFLVSFYNNEISEKSEIFDDQFSVERPDGSNFTLKIRSTKLEDSAMYFCASRIQGANTGELFFGEGSRLTVL.

The chain is built from TRBV20-1 and TRBJ2-1; perhaps TRBD2 as D (6 bases). The CDR3 consists of 13 residues. Germline V gives CDR1 DFQATT, CDR2 SNEGSKA (reference sequence). V lost 6 bases to trimming and J lost 7 bases, with 16 bases between them. The CDR3 here is CSARLVAGNEQFF. The CDR3 DNA reads as TGCAGTGCAAGACTAGTGGCGGGGAATGAGCAGTTCTTC.

This sequence joins TRBV9 and TRBJ2-1, with TRBD1 matching over 8 bases. Germline values: CDR1 SGDLS, CDR2 YYNGEE. The CDR3 spans 16 residues. V was clipped by 3 bases and J by 10 bases; unmatched bases: 15. The CDR3 sequence is CASSGTTGEPAGEQFF. CDR3 in DNA: TGTGCCAGCAGCGGTACGACAGGGGAGCCGGCGGGGGAGCAGTTCTTC. The full variable domain, its missing parts supplied by reference TRBV9 and TRBJ2-1, is DSGVTQTPKHLITATGQRVTLRCSPRSGDLSVYWYQQSLDQGLQFLIQYYNGEERAKGNILERFSAQQFPDLHSELNLSSLELGDSALYFCASSGTTGEPAGEQFFGPGTRLTVL.

This rearrangement joins TRBV30 to TRBJ2-1; D call uncertain. This CDR3 has 13 amino acids. V lost 3 bases and J lost 0, with 6 bases in between. Germline V CDR1 and CDR2: GTSNPN, SVGIG (reference sequence). The CDR3 loop is CAWRASSYNEQFF. As DNA, the CDR3 is TGTGCCTGGAGGGCTAGCTCCTACAATGAGCAGTTCTTC.

This clonotype came up once. The chain recombines TRBV3-1 with TRBJ1-2; 8 bases line up with TRBD1. V shed 1 base, J shed 0 bases, and the junction held 4 bases outside the gene matches. Germline CDR1 and CDR2: LGHDT and YNNKEL (reference sequence). This CDR3 comprises 16 residues. CDR3 region: CASSQGQGLTNYGYTF. CDR3 DNA: TGTGCCAGCAGCCAAGGACAGGGGCTAACTAACTATGGCTACACCTTC.

The genes are TRBV30 and TRBJ2-7, with unresolved D. Trimming took off 2 bases at V and 3 bases at J, with 5 bases between the two ends. The CDR3 contains 11 residues. Germline-derived CDR1 and CDR2 are GTSNPN and SVGIG (reference sequence). The CDR3 sequence: CAWSPLYEQYF. DNA for the CDR3: TGTGCCTGGAGTCCCCTCTACGAGCAGTACTTC.

J is TRBJ1-6 and V is TRBV29-1, with a possible D match to TRBD1 (5 bases). The V end was cut by 8 bases, the J end by 1 base, with 12 bases between. CDR1 SQVTM and CDR2 ANQGSEA come from the germline V gene. There are 14 residues in the CDR3. CDR3 residues: CSPCRASYNSPLHF. CDR3 coding DNA: TGCAGCCCGTGCAGGGCTTCCTATAATTCACCCCTCCACTTT.

The chain couples TRBV30 to TRBJ2-7; D is uncertain. Deletions cut 3 bases from V and 7 bases from J, with 10 bases between. Germline V gene sequence: CDR1 GTSNPN, CDR2 SVGIG (reference sequence). This CDR3 has 11 residues. The chain's CDR3 is CAWSHLREQYF. The CDR3 bases are TGTGCCTGGAGCCACCTACGGGAGCAGTACTTC.

The chain joins TRBV20-1 to TRBJ1-5, with 8 bases fitting TRBD1. Trimming cost V 3 bases and J 7 bases; bases outside gene matches: 8. This CDR3 is built from 14 residues. Germline V CDR1 and CDR2: DFQATT, SNEGSKA (reference sequence). The CDR3 bases are TGCAGTGCTAGGGTACAGGGGGTTCACCAGCCCCAGCATTTT. Translation gives CSARVQGVHQPQHF.

V and J are TRBV7-2 and TRBJ1-3; possible D gene TRBD1, 6 bases. With 5 bases removed from V and 1 base from J, the gap between germline ends came to 12 bases. The CDR3 has 15 amino acids. Per the germline V gene, CDR1 is SGHTA and CDR2 is FQGNSA. The CDR3 sequence is CASSPRTVSGNTIYF. The CDR3 DNA reads TGTGCCAGCAGCCCGCGGACAGTATCTGGAAACACCATATATTTT. Looking up the rest from reference TRBV7-2 and TRBJ1-3 gives the full variable domain: GAGVSQSPSNKVTEKGKDVELRCDPISGHTALYWYRQSLGQGLEFLIYFQGNSAPDKSGLPSDRFSAERTGGSVSTLTIQRTQQEDSAVYLCASSPRTVSGNTIYFGEGSWLTVV.

The rearrangement joins TRBV20-1 to TRBJ2-7; possibly TRBD2 for D (5 bases). The CDR3 consists of 13 residues. Germline CDR1 is DFQATT and CDR2 is SNEGSKA (reference sequence). Trimming took off 4 bases at V and 3 bases at J, with 13 bases between the two ends. CDR3 coding DNA: TGCAGTGCTAACCTAGGTAGCGTCTACGAGCAGTACTTC. This gives the protein CSANLGSVYEQYF.

About this clonotype itself: One junction end does not reproduce the germline sequence, and a read error may be involved. The rearrangement joins TRBV5-1 to TRBJ2-7; tentative D call: TRBD2 (6 bases). The germline CDR1 and CDR2 sequences are SGHRS and YFSETQ. CDR3 length: 12 amino acids. The CDR3 loop reads CASSEPGDSLIF. The CDR3 nucleotides are TGCGCCAGCAGCGAACCGGGGGACTCCCTTATCTTC.

The J gene is TRBJ2-7, the V gene TRBV30, with 10 bases matching TRBD2. The CDR3 consists of 13 residues. After removal of 8 bases from V and 5 bases from J, the junction contained 9 bases not matched to a gene. Germline V gene sequence: CDR1 GTSNPN, CDR2 SVGIG (reference sequence). The DNA of the CDR3 is TGTGCCGCGGGAATAGCGGGAGGCAACGAGCAGTACTTC. This translates into CAAGIAGGNEQYF.

The chain recombines TRBV5-4 with TRBJ1-1, with D maybe TRBD1 (6 bases). This CDR3 comprises 14 residues. The V gene lost 1 base and the J gene lost 8 bases, with 15 bases spanning the gap. The germline V gene encodes CDR1 SGHNT and CDR2 YYREEE (reference sequence). DNA for the CDR3: TGTGCCAGCAGCTTGACCGGACAGAAGAGGGAAGCTTTCTTT. Protein product: CASSLTGQKREAFF.

The J gene is TRBJ2-2, the V gene TRBV9; 9 nucleotides agree with TRBD1. J lost 2 bases, V lost 8 bases, and 4 bases had no gene match. The CDR3 has 14 amino acids. Looked up from germline, CDR1 is SGDLS and CDR2 is YYNGEE. The CDR3 here is CASQTGGNTGELFF. For the CDR3, the DNA is TGTGCCAGTCAGACAGGGGGAAACACCGGGGAGCTGTTTTTT.

The chain is built from TRBV11-3 and TRBJ2-1; TRBD2 matches 11 bases. Germline V lookup: CDR1 SGHNT, CDR2 YENEEA. The CDR3 length is 16 residues. V gave up 5 bases and J gave up 2 bases; unmatched junction bases: 5. The CDR3 bases are TGTGCCAGCAGCCAGTATAGCGGGAGGGCCTACAATGAGCAGTTCTTC. Encoded protein: CASSQYSGRAYNEQFF.

The V call is TRBV11-2, the J call TRBJ2-5; a weak D match, TRBD2 (6 bases). Trimming shortened V by 5 bases and J by 9 bases, and 16 bases separated the two germline ends. The CDR3 has 13 amino acids. From germline, CDR1 is SGHAT and CDR2 FQNNGV. The CDR3 loop reads CASSTLRGEAQYF. In DNA, the CDR3 is TGTGCCAGCAGCACACTTAGAGGGGAGGCCCAGTACTTC.

CDR3 DNA: TGCGCCAGCAGCTTCAGTGGGGAAGAGACCCAGTACTTC. The encoded protein is CASSFSGEETQYF. The genes are TRBV5-1 and TRBJ2-5; D remains unclear. The CDR3 length is 13 residues. CDR1 is SGHRS, CDR2 YFSETQ, per germline. Deletions cut 2 bases from V and 3 bases from J, with 8 bases between.

The chain is built from TRBV4-1 and TRBJ2-1, with 7 bases identical to TRBD1. The V segment lost 4 bases and the J segment 6 bases; nucleotides outside the gene matches: 3. Germline-derived CDR1 and CDR2 are MGHRA and YSYEKL. The CDR3 length is 13 residues. CDR3 loop: CASSRGGLNEQFF. The CDR3 DNA follows: TGCGCCAGCAGCCGAGGGGGCCTCAATGAGCAGTTCTTC.

The rearrangement uses TRBV20-1 and TRBJ1-5, with 9 nucleotides matching TRBD1. The CDR3 contains 14 residues. The V and J ends lost 6 bases and 4 bases, in that order; junction bases with no gene match: 7. The germline V gene has CDR1 DFQATT and CDR2 SNEGSKA (reference sequence). The CDR3 region is CSAPTGGMNQPQHF. The CDR3 bases are TGCAGTGCCCCGACAGGGGGGATGAATCAGCCCCAGCATTTT.

This chain uses TRBV6-5 with TRBJ1-2; 7 positions match TRBD1. V trimming: 6 bases; J trimming: 6 bases; junction bases outside the gene matches: 7. Germline CDR1 is MNHEY and CDR2 is SVGAGI. This CDR3 is built from 13 residues. The DNA for the CDR3 is TGTGCCAGCAGCCGAAACAGGGGCGATGGCTACACCTTC. Protein sequence: CASSRNRGDGYTF.

The chain links TRBV6-1 to TRBJ1-4; D is unclear. Trimming removed 6 bases at V and 6 bases at J, with 20 bases between. CDR3 length: 16 residues. Germline assignment: CDR1 MNHNS and CDR2 SASEGT. Here the CDR3 DNA reads TGTGCCAGCAGAAAGAATCCGGACTACGGTCATGAAAAACTGTTTTTT. Encoded protein: CASRKNPDYGHEKLFF.

This clonotype was recorded once. The V call is TRBV4-3, the J call TRBJ1-1; possibly TRBD1 for D (6 bases). The CDR3 is 13 residues long. The germline V gene has CDR1 LGHNA and CDR2 YSLEER. Trimming cost V 4 bases and J 5 bases, with 11 bases left between them. The CDR3, as DNA: TGCGCCAGCAGCCGAAACAGGGCGACTGAAGCTTTCTTT. Amino acid sequence: CASSRNRATEAFF.